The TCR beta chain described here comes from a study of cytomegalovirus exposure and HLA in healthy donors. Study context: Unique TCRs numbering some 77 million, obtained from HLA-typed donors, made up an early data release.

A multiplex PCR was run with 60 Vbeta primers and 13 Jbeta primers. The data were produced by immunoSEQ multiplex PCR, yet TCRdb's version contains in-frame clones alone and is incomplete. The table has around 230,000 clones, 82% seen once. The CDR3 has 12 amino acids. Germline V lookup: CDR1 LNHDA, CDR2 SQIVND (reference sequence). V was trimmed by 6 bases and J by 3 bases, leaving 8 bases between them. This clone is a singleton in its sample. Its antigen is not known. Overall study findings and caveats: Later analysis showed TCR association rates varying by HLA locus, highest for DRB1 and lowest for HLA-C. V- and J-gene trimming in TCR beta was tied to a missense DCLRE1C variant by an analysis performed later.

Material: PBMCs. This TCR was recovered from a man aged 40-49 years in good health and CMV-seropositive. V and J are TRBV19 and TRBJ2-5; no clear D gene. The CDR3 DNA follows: TGTGCCAGTAGGTCCCAGGAAGAGACCCAGTACTTC. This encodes CASRSQEETQYF.